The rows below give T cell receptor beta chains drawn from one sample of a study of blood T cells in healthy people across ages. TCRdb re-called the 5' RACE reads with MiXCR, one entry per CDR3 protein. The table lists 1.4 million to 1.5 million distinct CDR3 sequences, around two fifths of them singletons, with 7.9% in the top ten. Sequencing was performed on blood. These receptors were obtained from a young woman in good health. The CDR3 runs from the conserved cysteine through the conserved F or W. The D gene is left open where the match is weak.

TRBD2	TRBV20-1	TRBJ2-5	CSARGGELIQETQYF
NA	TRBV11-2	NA	CASSYNPKNIQYF
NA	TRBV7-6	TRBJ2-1	CASSSGLLEQFF
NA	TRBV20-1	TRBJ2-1	CSARDLSDPLGEQFF
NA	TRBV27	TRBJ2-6	CASSLSRYPSGANVLTF
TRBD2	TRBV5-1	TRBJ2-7	CASCSASGRGYEHYF
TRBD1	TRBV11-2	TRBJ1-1	CASSPRQGRGTEAFF
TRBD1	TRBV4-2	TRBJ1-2	CASSQLQGAGGYTF
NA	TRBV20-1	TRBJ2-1	CSARVGLATSNEQFF
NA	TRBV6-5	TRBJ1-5	CASSYRGGAGNQPQHF
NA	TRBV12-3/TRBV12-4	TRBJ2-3	CASSLYSGAGDTQYF
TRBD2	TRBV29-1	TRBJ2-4	CSVSLLAGVKNIQYF
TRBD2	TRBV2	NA	CASRERLAGHYEQYF
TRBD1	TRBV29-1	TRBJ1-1	CSVIQGVTEAFF
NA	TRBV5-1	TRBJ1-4	CASSLTVNNEKLFF